The clone carrying this T cell receptor (beta chain) was seen many times. This sample was included in a study of response to subunit inactivated influenza vaccine. Each CDR3 protein is one row after TCRdb ran MiXCR on the RT-PCR reads. The sample carries about 180,000 distinct CDR3 sequences, 7.5% to 10% recorded once. CDR3 length: 14 residues. Germline V gene sequence: CDR1 SNHLY, CDR2 FYNNEI. V gave up 0 bases and J gave up 5 bases, with 10 bases separating them. The source is a man aged 45-60 years who received an inactivated influenza vaccine. The starting material was non-naive T cells sorted from PBMCs, obtained on the day of vaccination. The gene calls are TRBV2 and TRBJ1-1; D uncertain. CDR3 nucleotide sequence: TGTGCCAGCAGTGAAGCCCTTTTTAGGACTGAAGCTTTCTTT. This codes for CASSEALFRTEAFF.